These T cell receptor beta chains were read from a single sample in a study of blood T cell repertoires in COVID-19. Libraries were prepared by immunoSEQ multiplex PCR; TCRdb keeps only in-frame clonotypes and omits some of them. The table shows fewer than 200,000 clones, with approximately 85% occurring only once. Sequencing used PBMCs or T cells enriched from blood (not recorded which). These receptors were collected from a woman aged 18-29 years who had recovered from COVID-19. Both conserved end residues are part of each CDR3.

j_call v_call cdr3_aa
TRBJ2-1 TRBV7-2 CASTGQYNEQFF
TRBJ1-2 TRBV24-1 CATSERTGVNYGYTF
TRBJ2-2 TRBV19 CASSIMSGLDTGELFF
TRBJ1-5 TRBV28 CASRSTNQPQHF
TRBJ1-2 TRBV7-9 CASSLEVQGYTF
TRBJ2-3 TRBV28 CASRGGVSTDTQYF
TRBJ1-5 TRBV27 CASRETGGNQPQHF
TRBJ2-7 TRBV2 CASSYGGTGYDEQYF
TRBJ1-3 TRBV10-2 CARPQGTGNTIYF
TRBJ1-1 TRBV25-1 CASKSGVNTEAFF
TRBJ2-3 TRBV7-3 CASSLGGQPTDTQYF
TRBJ2-4 TRBV7-8 CASRPSGAQNIQYF
TRBJ1-4 TRBV7-2 CASSQDRTNEKLFF
TRBJ2-1 TRBV7-2 CASSRARTSAYNEQFF
TRBJ1-1 TRBV19 CASSIESPGLDTEAFF
TRBJ2-1 TRBV18 CASSPAGGSYNEQFF
TRBJ1-2 TRBV5-6 CASSSTGGSSYTF
TRBJ2-7 TRBV4-2 CASSQPEREGREQYF
TRBJ1-5 TRBV27 CASSPGQRNQPQHF
TRBJ1-5 TRBV30 CAWTQGTGNQPQHF
TRBJ2-3 TRBV28 CASSLIQRTTTDTQYF
TRBJ1-2 TRBV29-1 CSVGTLEGYTF
TRBJ1-4 TRBV9 CASSPQGRDGEKLFF
TRBJ2-1 TRBV27 CASSLQGGNEQFF
TRBJ1-3 TRBV4-2 CASSQDRELNTIYF
TRBJ1-1 TRBV19 CASRRQGDTEAFF
TRBJ1-2 TRBV19 CASSMTGAGGYTF
TRBJ1-2 TRBV7-2 CASSLSSGSGDYGYTF
TRBJ1-2 TRBV6-1 CASSVEAVFSVYGYTF
TRBJ2-7 TRBV6-2/TRBV6-3 CASSPFYQGAREQYF
TRBJ1-1 TRBV29-1 CSVVRAGTEAFF
TRBJ2-4 TRBV7-9 CASSLGQYIQYF
TRBJ2-7 TRBV7-2 CASSPDSSAGYEQYF